This T cell receptor (beta chain) originates from a study of beta chain features in type 1 diabetes. Overall study: Cell yields, gender and age were comparable in patients and healthy donors. Notes on the study in general: Amplification by PCR could prefer shorter templates, with the same effect in patients and controls. For patients, the naive, central memory and Treg TCRB repertoires appeared more alike than for healthy donors.

Per the germline V gene, CDR1 is LNHNV and CDR2 is YYDKDF (reference sequence). V shed 1 base, J shed 4 bases, and the junction held 4 bases outside the gene matches. The CDR3 contains 16 residues. Of the isolated RNA, all was reverse transcribed, and so the sequenced material was expressed TCRB transcripts. Repertoires were generated with immunoSEQ multiplex PCR, while TCRdb's copy carries only in-frame clones and drops some. The sample records fewer than 250,000 clones, under 70% being singletons. This clone was seen more than once but under ten times. Its antigen is unidentified. Sequencing input: naive CD4+ T cells from blood. This clonotype was obtained from a man aged 25-45 years in good health. The chain uses TRBV15 and TRBJ2-7; TRBD2 agrees at 13 bases. The CDR3 sequence is CATSRAGLAGVYEQYF. The CDR3 DNA follows: TGTGCCACCAGCAGAGCCGGACTAGCGGGAGTTTACGAGCAGTACTTC.